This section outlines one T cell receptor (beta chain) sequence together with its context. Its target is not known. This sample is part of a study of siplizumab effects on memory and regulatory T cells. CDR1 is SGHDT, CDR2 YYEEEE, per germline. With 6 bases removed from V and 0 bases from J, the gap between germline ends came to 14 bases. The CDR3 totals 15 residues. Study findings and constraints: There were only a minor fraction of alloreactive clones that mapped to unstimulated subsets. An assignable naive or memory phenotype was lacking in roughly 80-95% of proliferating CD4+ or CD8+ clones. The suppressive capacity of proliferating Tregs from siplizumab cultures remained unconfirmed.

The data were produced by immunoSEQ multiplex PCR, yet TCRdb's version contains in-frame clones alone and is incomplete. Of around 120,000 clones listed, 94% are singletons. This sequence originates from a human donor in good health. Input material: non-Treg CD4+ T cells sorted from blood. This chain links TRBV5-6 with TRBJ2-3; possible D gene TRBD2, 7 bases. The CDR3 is CASTGGGGSTDTQYF. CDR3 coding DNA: TGTGCCAGCACCGGAGGGGGGGGAAGCACAGATACGCAGTATTTT. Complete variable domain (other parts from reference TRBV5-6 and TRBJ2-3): DAGVTQSPTHLIKTRGQQVTLRCSPKSGHDTVSWYQQALGQGPQFIFQYYEEEERQRGNFPDRFSGHQFPNYSSELNVNALLLGDSALYLCASTGGGGSTDTQYFGPGTRLTVL.